Below are 26 T cell receptor beta chains sequenced from a single sample in a study of T cell responses to AZD1222 COVID-19 vaccine. Produced via immunoSEQ multiplex PCR; TCRdb's table is partial and in-frame only. The profile covers approximately 110,000 clones, with around 85% appearing a single time and around 6% taken by the ten largest. The sequences come from peripheral blood, collected on day 0 of AZD1222 vaccination. The source of these receptors is an adult in good health.

The CDR3 DNA follows: TGTGCCAGCAGCACCGCGGGAGGTAGCTATGGCTACACCTTC. This encodes CASSTAGGSYGYTF. V and J are TRBV11-2 and TRBJ1-2, with D unclear. Trimming stripped 5 bases from V and 4 bases from J, with 14 bases between. Germline V gives CDR1 SGHAT, CDR2 FQNNGV. The CDR3 consists of 14 residues.

This clone was recorded once. This chain uses TRBV6-5 with TRBJ2-7; D gene ambiguous. Germline loops: CDR1 MNHEY, CDR2 SVGAGI. V was cut by 5 bases and J by 2 bases, with 13 bases left in between. The CDR3 runs 14 residues. CDR3 in DNA: TGTGCCAGCAGTAGGGTAATCCCCCCCTACGAGCAGTACTTC. Protein product: CASSRVIPPYEQYF.

The gene calls are TRBV4-3 and TRBJ1-1, with D hard to call. Germline-derived CDR1 and CDR2 are LGHNA and YSLEER. This CDR3 comprises 15 residues. The ends were cut back, 0 bases at V and 0 bases at J, with 8 bases in the middle. CDR3 amino acids: CASSQDRIMNTEAFF. CDR3 coding DNA: TGCGCCAGCAGCCAAGACAGAATCATGAACACTGAAGCTTTCTTT.

The rearrangement links TRBV19 to TRBJ2-2; D may match TRBD1 or TRBD2 (5 bases each). This CDR3 spans 14 amino acids. Germline assignment: CDR1 LNHDA and CDR2 SQIVND (reference sequence). V lost 4 bases and J 5 bases, leaving 11 bases between the germline ends. This CDR3 is CASSTRGSTGELFF. CDR3 nucleotide sequence: TGTGCCAGTAGTACGAGGGGAAGTACCGGGGAGCTGTTTTTT.

The V gene is TRBV27, the J gene TRBJ2-7; 9 bases map to TRBD2. Looked up from germline, CDR1 is MNHEY and CDR2 is SMNVEV (reference sequence). The CDR3 extends over 14 amino acids. J gave up 7 bases and V 3 bases, and 7 bases lay outside the gene matches. CDR3 protein: CASSFQRGAGEQYF. CDR3 DNA sequence: TGTGCCAGCAGTTTCCAGCGGGGGGCCGGAGAGCAGTACTTC.

The rearrangement joins TRBV5-1 to TRBJ1-1, with a weak D call TRBD1 (5 bases). The V end lost 6 bases, the J end lost 1 base, and 10 bases lay between the germline ends. The CDR3 contains 13 residues. CDR1 is SGHRS, CDR2 YFSETQ, per germline. The CDR3 spells CASKWDANTEAFF. CDR3 sequence (DNA): TGCGCCAGCAAGTGGGACGCGAACACTGAAGCTTTCTTT. Together with reference TRBV5-1 and TRBJ1-1, the CDR3 gives the full variable domain: KAGVTQTPRYLIKTRGQQVTLSCSPISGHRSVSWYQQTPGQGLQFLFEYFSETQRNKGNFPGRFSGRQFSNSRSEMNVSTLELGDSALYLCASKWDANTEAFFGQGTRLTVV.

This clone was found once. The CDR3 DNA is TGTGCCAGCAGCTTAGACAACCGGGGAGGCAATGAGCAGTTCTTC. It encodes CASSLDNRGGNEQFF. The rearrangement links TRBV7-9 to TRBJ2-1, with D tentatively TRBD2 (6 bases). V lost 1 base, J lost 6 bases, and 13 bases lay in between. This CDR3 is built from 15 residues. Per germline, CDR1 SEHNR and CDR2 FQNEAQ (reference sequence).

The chain is built from TRBV5-1 and TRBJ2-3; D may be TRBD1 (5 bases). This CDR3 spans 16 amino acids. V was cut by 4 bases and J by 0 bases, with 15 bases left in between. Germline CDR1 and CDR2: SGHRS and YFSETQ. CDR3: CASSTDIYGSTDTQYF. CDR3 bases: TGCGCCAGCAGCACGGACATTTACGGTAGCACAGATACGCAGTATTTT.

This chain joins TRBV11-3 and TRBJ1-5; D remains unclear. The CDR3 runs to 13 residues. Germline values: CDR1 SGHNT, CDR2 YENEEA. Trimming took off 1 base at V and 2 bases at J, with 3 bases between the two ends. The CDR3 loop reads CASSLAGNQPQHF. The CDR3 DNA sequence: TGTGCCAGCAGCTTAGCGGGCAATCAGCCCCAGCATTTT.

This chain connects TRBV29-1 to TRBJ1-6; weak D call: TRBD1 (6 bases). CDR3 size: 14 residues. The ends were cut back, 4 bases at V and 7 bases at J, with 14 bases in the middle. Germline assignment: CDR1 SQVTM and CDR2 ANQGSEA. The CDR3 nucleotides read TGCAGCGTTGCCCTGGGGGGCAAGAATTCACCCCTCCACTTT. The encoded protein is CSVALGGKNSPLHF. The full variable domain, completed using reference TRBV29-1 and TRBJ1-6, is SAVISQKPSRDICQRGTSLTIQCQVDSQVTMMFWYRQQPGQSLTLIATANQGSEATYESGFVIDKFPISRPNLTFSTLTVSNMSPEDSSIYLCSVALGGKNSPLHFGNGTRLTVT.

The J gene is TRBJ2-7, the V gene TRBV7-6; 10 bases map to TRBD2. CDR1 and CDR2 from the germline V gene are SGHVS and FNYEAQ. V lost 2 bases to trimming and J lost 2 bases; unmatched junction nucleotides: 3. The CDR3 sequence is 15 residues long. The CDR3 DNA reads TGTGCCAGCAGCTTATCCAGCGGGGGGGCCTACGAGCAGTACTTC. It codes for CASSLSSGGAYEQYF.

The DNA for the CDR3 is TGCGCCAGCAGCCTGGGCGGCGGGGAGACCCAGTACTTC. Amino acid sequence: CASSLGGGETQYF. V usage is TRBV5-1 and J usage is TRBJ2-5, with D perhaps TRBD2 (5 bases). Germline loops: CDR1 SGHRS, CDR2 YFSETQ. This CDR3 comprises 13 residues. V shed 4 bases and J shed 5 bases, with 12 bases lying between them.

The chain couples TRBV12-5 to TRBJ1-6; D remains ambiguous. From germline, CDR1 is LGHNT and CDR2 FRNRAP. The V and J ends lost 0 bases and 9 bases respectively, with 3 bases between them. This CDR3 comprises 12 residues. The CDR3 nucleotides are TGTGCTAGTGGTTTGGTTAGTTCACCCCTCCACTTT. It yields the protein CASGLVSSPLHF. Full variable domain (remainder filled in from reference TRBV12-5 and TRBJ1-6): DARVTQTPRHKVTEMGQEVTMRCQPILGHNTVFWYRQTMMQGLELLAYFRNRAPLDDSGMPKDRFSAEMPDATLATLKIQPSEPRDSAVYFCASGLVSSPLHFGNGTRLTVT.

The CDR3 sequence: CASSLGGQDQPQHF. CDR3 nucleotides: TGTGCCAGCAGCTTAGGGGGACAGGATCAGCCCCAGCATTTT. The chain employs TRBV7-9 and TRBJ1-5; 8 bases align to TRBD1. J lost 5 bases, V lost 1 base, and 1 base had no gene match. Germline values: CDR1 SEHNR, CDR2 FQNEAQ (reference sequence). The CDR3 spans 14 residues.

This clone has just a few counts. The chain combines TRBV11-3 with TRBJ2-2; D is tentatively TRBD1 or TRBD2 (5 bases each). Trimming shortened V by 5 bases and J by 6 bases, and 13 bases separated the two germline ends. The CDR3 sequence is 14 residues long. Germline loops: CDR1 SGHNT, CDR2 YENEEA. The CDR3 is CASSLRDGAGELFF. The CDR3 nucleotides read TGTGCCAGCAGCCTCCGGGACGGGGCCGGGGAGCTGTTTTTT.

This clone came up once. The genes are TRBV19 and TRBJ1-1; D unresolved. The CDR3 is 13 amino acids. V was trimmed by 5 bases and J by 1 base, leaving 8 bases between them. Germline V gives CDR1 LNHDA, CDR2 SQIVND (reference sequence). CDR3 DNA sequence: TGTGCCAGTAGTCCTTCGGAGAACACTGAAGCTTTCTTT. This translates into CASSPSENTEAFF.

V gene TRBV3-1 (or the pseudogene TRBV3-2) combines with J gene TRBJ1-2, with a possible D match to TRBD1 (6 bases). Germline loops: CDR1 LGHDT, CDR2 YNNKEL (reference sequence). Trimming pared 4 bases from V and 8 bases from J, leaving 14 bases between. There are 13 residues in the CDR3. CDR3 amino acids: CASSPLNRDGYTF. The CDR3 DNA reads as TGTGCCAGCAGCCCGTTGAACAGGGACGGCTACACCTTC.

V usage is TRBV3-1 (or the pseudogene TRBV3-2) and J usage is TRBJ1-5; D may be TRBD1 (5 bases). CDR3 length: 17 amino acids. Trimming pared 2 bases from V and 2 bases from J, leaving 16 bases between. Germline V gene sequence: CDR1 LGHDT, CDR2 YNNKEL (reference sequence). The DNA of the CDR3 is TGTGCCAGCAGCCAAAGGGGACGGTCTTTGGGCAATCAGCCCCAGCATTTT. This encodes CASSQRGRSLGNQPQHF.

This sequence joins TRBV19 and TRBJ2-3; D remains unclear. Trimming pared 6 bases from V and 1 base from J, leaving 8 bases between. The CDR3 consists of 13 residues. CDR1 is LNHDA and CDR2 is SQIVND in the germline V gene (reference sequence). In nucleotides, the CDR3 is TGTGCCAGTAGGGTAGAGGGCACAGATACGCAGTATTTT. The encoded protein is CASRVEGTDTQYF.

The rearrangement joins TRBV3-1 (or the pseudogene TRBV3-2) to TRBJ2-3, with D maybe TRBD2 (6 bases). CDR3 size: 15 residues. Trimming removed 4 bases at V and 3 bases at J, with 14 bases between. Germline V gene lookup returns CDR1 LGHDT and CDR2 YNNKEL (reference sequence). The CDR3 bases are TGTGCCAGCAGCCTAAGGACGGGGAGGACAGATACGCAGTATTTT. As protein: CASSLRTGRTDTQYF.

The V and J genes are TRBV7-2 and TRBJ1-1; no reliable D call. With 0 bases removed from V and 0 bases from J, the gap between germline ends came to 5 bases. This CDR3 contains 14 residues. CDR1 is SGHTA and CDR2 is FQGNSA in the germline V gene. This chain's CDR3 is CASSLAVLNTEAFF. CDR3 DNA sequence: TGTGCCAGCAGCTTAGCGGTCTTGAACACTGAAGCTTTCTTT.

This clone is a singleton in its sample. This chain joins TRBV4-1 and TRBJ1-5, with 7 bases aligning to TRBD1. The V gene end was trimmed by 6 bases and the J gene end by 9 bases; junction bases not matched to a gene: 14. The germline CDR1 and CDR2 sequences are MGHRA and YSYEKL. This CDR3 is 15 amino acids long. CDR3 in amino acids: CASSQGQTPYAPQHF. The CDR3 DNA follows: TGCGCCAGCAGTCAGGGACAGACACCGTATGCGCCCCAGCATTTT.

The V and J genes are TRBV3-1 (or the pseudogene TRBV3-2) and TRBJ1-1; D is perhaps TRBD1 (5 bases). CDR3 length: 16 residues. Trimming took off 0 bases at V and 2 bases at J, with 13 bases between the two ends. Germline CDR1 reads LGHDT; CDR2 reads YNNKEL (reference sequence). CDR3 nucleotide sequence: TGTGCCAGCAGCCAAGATCGGACATTAGTAAACACTGAAGCTTTCTTT. It translates to CASSQDRTLVNTEAFF.

This chain links TRBV6-5 with TRBJ2-1; 10 nucleotides line up with TRBD2. The CDR3 extends over 13 amino acids. After removal of 10 bases from V and 4 bases from J, the junction contained 4 bases not matched to a gene. From germline, CDR1 is MNHEY and CDR2 SVGAGI. The CDR3 is CAIRTSGYNEQFF. CDR3 bases: TGTGCCATCAGGACTAGCGGTTACAATGAGCAGTTCTTC.

The chain carries TRBV2 and TRBJ1-5; D uncertain. Trimming shortened V by 9 bases and J by 9 bases, and 18 bases separated the two germline ends. Germline assignment: CDR1 SNHLY and CDR2 FYNNEI. The CDR3 has 13 amino acids. The CDR3 reads CARDQAPRAPQHF. CDR3 coding DNA: TGTGCCAGAGATCAGGCTCCGAGGGCGCCCCAGCATTTT.

This chain uses TRBV5-1 with TRBJ1-1; D unclear. The germline V gene encodes CDR1 SGHRS and CDR2 YFSETQ. The CDR3 has 12 residues. Trimming cost V 3 bases and J 5 bases, with 8 bases left between them. The CDR3 here is CASSWGETEAFF. CDR3 coding DNA: TGCGCCAGCAGCTGGGGTGAGACTGAAGCTTTCTTT.